Listed here are 15 T cell receptor beta chains from one sample, sequenced in a study of cytomegalovirus exposure and HLA in healthy donors. TCRdb keeps only in-frame clones here, not all; method: immunoSEQ multiplex PCR. This sample has about 98,000 clones, with roughly 84% found just once. Sequenced: PBMCs. All receptors come from a man aged 18 to 30 in good health and CMV-seropositive.

This chain joins TRBV28 and TRBJ2-3; a weak D match, TRBD1 (6 bases). V dropped 3 bases and J dropped 1 base, with 11 bases sitting between them. The CDR3 runs 15 residues. Germline CDR1 MDHEN, CDR2 SYDVKM. The chain's CDR3 is CASSFPGTRTDTQYF. As DNA, the CDR3 is TGTGCCAGCAGTTTCCCAGGGACACGCACAGATACGCAGTATTTT.

CDR3 nucleotides: TGTGCCAGCAGTAACAGGGTGGGCGAGCAGTACTTC. Encoded protein: CASSNRVGEQYF. The chain uses TRBV6-5 and TRBJ2-7; a weak D match, TRBD1 (6 bases). In germline, CDR1 is MNHEY, CDR2 SVGAGI. The CDR3 runs 12 residues. Trimming removed 5 bases from V and 6 bases from J, with 11 bases in between.

The sample holds one count of this clone. J is TRBJ2-1 and V is TRBV11-1; 7 bases line up with TRBD2. Germline-derived CDR1 and CDR2 are SGHAT and FQDESV (reference sequence). This CDR3 is built from 14 residues. The J segment lost 6 bases and the V segment lost 5 bases, leaving 7 bases of the junction unmatched. CDR3 region: CASSPMTSFNEQFF. CDR3 DNA sequence: TGTGCCAGCAGCCCGATGACTAGCTTCAATGAGCAGTTCTTC.

CDR3: CASSFDSSYGYTF. Written as DNA, the CDR3 is TGTGCCAGCAGTTTTGACAGTTCCTATGGCTACACCTTC. The gene calls are TRBV25-1 and TRBJ1-2; tentatively, D is TRBD1 (5 bases). Germline values: CDR1 MGHDK, CDR2 SYGVNS. V was cut by 5 bases and J by 4 bases, with 11 bases left in between. The CDR3 runs 13 residues.

The rearrangement links TRBV19 to TRBJ1-2; D perhaps matches TRBD1 (5 bases). V dropped 4 bases and J dropped 3 bases, with 9 bases sitting between them. CDR3 size: 13 residues. Germline CDR1 is LNHDA and CDR2 is SQIVND (reference sequence). This CDR3 is CASSTGWDYGYTF. CDR3 nucleotides: TGTGCCAGTAGTACAGGGTGGGACTATGGCTACACCTTC.

The chain couples TRBV4-2 to TRBJ1-2; D is possibly TRBD1 (5 bases). The CDR3 has 15 residues. Germline loops: CDR1 LGHNA, CDR2 YNFKEQ. V was trimmed by 0 bases and J by 3 bases, leaving 11 bases between them. CDR3 nucleotides: TGTGCCAGCAGCCAAGACCTAGACAGTTACTATGGCTACACCTTC. Translating gives CASSQDLDSYYGYTF.

The chain combines TRBV11-3 with TRBJ2-7; possibly TRBD2 for D (5 bases). CDR1 and CDR2 from the germline V gene are SGHNT and YENEEA. V lost 0 bases to trimming and J lost 3 bases, with 12 bases between them. The CDR3 is 15 residues long. The CDR3 nucleotides are TGTGCCAGCAGCTTAGATCGCGGGCCGTACTACGAGCAGTACTTC. It is translated as CASSLDRGPYYEQYF.

The V and J genes are TRBV6-1 and TRBJ1-1; 8 positions match TRBD1. Germline-derived CDR1 and CDR2 are MNHNS and SASEGT. J lost 1 base, V lost 4 bases, and 2 bases had no gene match. This CDR3 comprises 14 residues. The DNA for the CDR3 is TGTGCCAGCAGTGCGGGACAGGAGAACACTGAAGCTTTCTTT. Its translation is CASSAGQENTEAFF.

On this clone: Compared with germline, one end of the junction differs, possibly owing to a read error. V gene TRBV7-2 combines with J gene TRBJ1-2; 11 nucleotides agree with TRBD1. The germline V gene encodes CDR1 SGHTA and CDR2 FQGNSA. The CDR3 has 10 amino acids. CDR3 sequence: CASGRDRGIF. CDR3 in DNA: TGTGCCAGCGGACGGGACAGGGGGATCTTC.

The chain employs TRBV27 and TRBJ2-4; weak D call: TRBD2 (5 bases). The CDR3 spans 16 residues. Deletions cut 5 bases from V and 0 bases from J, with 14 bases between. Germline V gene data show CDR1 as MNHEY and CDR2 as SMNVEV (reference sequence). As DNA, the CDR3 is TGTGCCAGCAGTCCGGGGTTTCGTCTAGCCAAAAACATTCAGTACTTC. Translated, it gives CASSPGFRLAKNIQYF.

This chain links TRBV9 with TRBJ2-3; 10 nucleotides agree with TRBD1. CDR3 length equals 17 residues. With 1 base clipped from V and 2 bases from J, the junction kept 7 bases outside the gene matches. The germline V gene encodes CDR1 SGDLS and CDR2 YYNGEE. Here the CDR3 reads CASSVTSGTGATDTQYF. CDR3 nucleotide sequence: TGTGCCAGCAGCGTAACGTCCGGGACAGGGGCCACAGATACGCAGTATTTT.

V gene TRBV7-7 combines with J gene TRBJ2-1; maybe TRBD1 (6 bases). The V end lost 5 bases, the J end lost 0 bases, and 11 bases lay between the germline ends. Germline assignment: CDR1 SSHAT and CDR2 FNYEAQ (reference sequence). The length of the CDR3 is 15 residues. As DNA, the CDR3 is TGTGCCAGCAGCCCGGACAGAACCTCCTACAATGAGCAGTTCTTC. Translated, it gives CASSPDRTSYNEQFF.

The chain couples TRBV29-1 to TRBJ2-7; TRBD2 matches at 12 bases. Germline values: CDR1 SQVTM, CDR2 ANQGSEA. J gave up 4 bases and V 3 bases, and 7 bases lay outside the gene matches. The CDR3 covers 15 residues. DNA for the CDR3: TGCAGCGTTGAGTTGACTAGCGGGAGCCGATACGAGCAGTACTTC. Protein sequence: CSVELTSGSRYEQYF.

This clone was detected once. The gene calls are TRBV4-2 and TRBJ2-1; 7 bases agree with TRBD2. CDR1 LGHNA and CDR2 YNFKEQ come from the germline V gene. After removal of 0 bases from V and 5 bases from J, the junction contained 4 bases not matched to a gene. CDR3 size: 15 residues. DNA for the CDR3: TGTGCCAGCAGCCAAGAGGAGCGGGGTGACAATGAGCAGTTCTTC. Protein sequence: CASSQEERGDNEQFF.

The chain is built from TRBV27 and TRBJ2-3; 10 bases match TRBD2. Germline-derived CDR1 and CDR2 are MNHEY and SMNVEV (reference sequence). This CDR3 is 15 amino acids long. The trim removed 5 bases at V and 4 bases at J, leaving 6 bases unmatched. CDR3 amino acids: CASSISGTSADTQYF. DNA of the CDR3: TGTGCCAGCAGTATCTCCGGGACTAGCGCAGATACGCAGTATTTT.